One T cell receptor beta chain is described in this entry. Its antigen remains unknown. With no exception, relapse followed autologous stem cell transplantation in all patients, and brentuximab vedotin exposure varied. This specimen comes from a study of PD-1 blockade in classical Hodgkin lymphoma. Findings of the study overall: Anyone who began nivolumab under 1 year after ASCT was excluded. A significant rise in TCR diversity was seen by C4D1 for CD4+ cells but not for CD8+ cells. The diversity seen at baseline in complete responders resembled that of newly diagnosed patients.

This CDR3 contains 14 residues. The V and J ends lost 5 bases and 1 base respectively, with 12 bases between them. CDR1 and CDR2 (germline): MDHEN, SYDVKM. Generated by immunoSEQ multiplex PCR, the TCRdb table keeps only in-frame clones and is missing some. The sample records 90,000 to 100,000 clones, approximately 92% being singletons. The source material was peripheral blood mononuclear cells (PBMCs), sampled before the second cycle of nivolumab. This TCR was sampled from a human donor with classical Hodgkin lymphoma. V gene TRBV28 combines with J gene TRBJ2-7; a weak D match, TRBD2 (6 bases). The CDR3 loop reads CASSVRTMSYEQYF. As DNA, the CDR3 is TGTGCCAGCAGTGTCCGGACTATGTCCTACGAGCAGTACTTC.